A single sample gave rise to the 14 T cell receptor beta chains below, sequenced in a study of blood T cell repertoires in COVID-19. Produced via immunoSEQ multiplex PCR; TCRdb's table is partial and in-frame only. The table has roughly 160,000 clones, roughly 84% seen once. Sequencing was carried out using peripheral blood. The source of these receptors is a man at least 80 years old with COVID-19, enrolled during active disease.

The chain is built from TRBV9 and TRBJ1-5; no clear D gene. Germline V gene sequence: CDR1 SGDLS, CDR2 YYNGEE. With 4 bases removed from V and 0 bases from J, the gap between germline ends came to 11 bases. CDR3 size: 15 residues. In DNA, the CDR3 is TGTGCCAGCAGCCCATCGGGAGCTAGCAATCAGCCCCAGCATTTT. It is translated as CASSPSGASNQPQHF.

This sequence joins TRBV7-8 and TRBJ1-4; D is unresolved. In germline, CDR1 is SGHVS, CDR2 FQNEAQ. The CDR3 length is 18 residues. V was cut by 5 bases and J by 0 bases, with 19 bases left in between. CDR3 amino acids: CASSPKGRGRATNEKLFF. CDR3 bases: TGTGCCAGCAGCCCAAAAGGTAGAGGGAGAGCAACTAATGAAAAACTGTTTTTT. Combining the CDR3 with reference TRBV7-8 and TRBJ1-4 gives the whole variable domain GAGVSQSPRYKVAKRGQDVALRCDPISGHVSLFWYQQALGQGPEFLTYFQNEAQLDKSGLPSDRFFAERPEGSVSTLKIQRTQQEDSAVYLCASSPKGRGRATNEKLFFGSGTQLSVL.

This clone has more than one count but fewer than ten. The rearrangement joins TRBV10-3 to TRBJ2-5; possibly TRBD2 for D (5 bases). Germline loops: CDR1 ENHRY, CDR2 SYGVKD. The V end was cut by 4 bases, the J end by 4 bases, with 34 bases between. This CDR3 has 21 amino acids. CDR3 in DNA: TGTGCCATCAGTGGGGATTTGGGGAGTGAACGGTCCTCCGGGCGACGAGAGACCCAGTACTTC. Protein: CAISGDLGSERSSGRRETQYF.

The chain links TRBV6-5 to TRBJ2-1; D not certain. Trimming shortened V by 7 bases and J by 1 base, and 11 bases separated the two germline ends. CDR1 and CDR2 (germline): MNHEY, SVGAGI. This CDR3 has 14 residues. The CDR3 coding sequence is TGTGCCAGCACCCCCCCTGCGTCCTACAATGAGCAGTTCTTC. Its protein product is CASTPPASYNEQFF.

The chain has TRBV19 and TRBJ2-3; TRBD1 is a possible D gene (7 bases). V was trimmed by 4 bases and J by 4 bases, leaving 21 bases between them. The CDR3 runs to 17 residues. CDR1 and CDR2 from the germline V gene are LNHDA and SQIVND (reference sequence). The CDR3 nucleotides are TGTGCCAGTAGTAGAGAGTCGGCGGGACAGTTGGCAGATACGCAGTATTTT. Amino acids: CASSRESAGQLADTQYF.

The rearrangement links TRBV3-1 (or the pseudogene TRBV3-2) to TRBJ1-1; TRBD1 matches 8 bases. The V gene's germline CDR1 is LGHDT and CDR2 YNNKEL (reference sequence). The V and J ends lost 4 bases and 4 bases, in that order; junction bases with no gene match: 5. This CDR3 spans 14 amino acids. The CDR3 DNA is TGTGCCAGCAGCCTCAGGGGGCTGAGCACTGAAGCTTTCTTT. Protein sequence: CASSLRGLSTEAFF.

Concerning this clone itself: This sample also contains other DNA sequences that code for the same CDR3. CDR3 DNA: TGCAGCGTTGGGACAGGCGATGGCTACACCTTC. It specifies CSVGTGDGYTF. The rearrangement joins TRBV29-1 to TRBJ1-2; 7 bases map to TRBD1. The CDR3 spans 11 residues. J was trimmed by 6 bases and V by 4 bases; bases with no gene match: 2. In germline, CDR1 is SQVTM, CDR2 ANQGSEA.

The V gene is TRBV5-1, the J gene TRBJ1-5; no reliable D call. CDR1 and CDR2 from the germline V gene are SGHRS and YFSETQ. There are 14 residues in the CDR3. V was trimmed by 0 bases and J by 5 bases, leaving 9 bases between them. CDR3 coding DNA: TGCGCCAGCAGCTTGGATGGGGAGCATCAGCCCCAGCATTTT. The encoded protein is CASSLDGEHQPQHF.

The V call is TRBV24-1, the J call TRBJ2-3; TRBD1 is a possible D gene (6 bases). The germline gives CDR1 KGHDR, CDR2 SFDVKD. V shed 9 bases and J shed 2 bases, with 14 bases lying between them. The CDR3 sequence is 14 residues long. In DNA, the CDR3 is TGTGCCACCTCGGACAGTGTCTCCACAGATACGCAGTATTTT. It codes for CATSDSVSTDTQYF.

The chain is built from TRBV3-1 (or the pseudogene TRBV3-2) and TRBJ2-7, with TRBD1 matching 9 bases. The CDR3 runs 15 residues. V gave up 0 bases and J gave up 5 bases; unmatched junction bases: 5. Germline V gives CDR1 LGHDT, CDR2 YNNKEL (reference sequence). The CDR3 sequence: CASSQDGTGFHEQYF. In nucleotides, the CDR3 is TGTGCCAGCAGCCAAGATGGGACAGGGTTCCACGAGCAGTACTTC.

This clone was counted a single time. CDR3 nucleotides: TGTGCCAGCAGCCAAGTCATGACAGGGCGGACTGAGCAGTTCTTC. As protein: CASSQVMTGRTEQFF. The V and J genes are TRBV3-1 (or the pseudogene TRBV3-2) and TRBJ2-1, with 7 bases aligning to TRBD1. Germline loops: CDR1 LGHDT, CDR2 YNNKEL (reference sequence). The junction had 9 bases not matched to a gene; V was cut back by 1 base and J by 9 bases. The CDR3 covers 15 residues.

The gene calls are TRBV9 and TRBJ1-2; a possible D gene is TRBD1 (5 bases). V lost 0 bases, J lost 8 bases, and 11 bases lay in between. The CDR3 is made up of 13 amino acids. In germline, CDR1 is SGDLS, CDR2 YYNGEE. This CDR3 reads CASSVEGAWGYTF. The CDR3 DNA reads TGTGCCAGCAGCGTAGAAGGGGCGTGGGGCTACACCTTC. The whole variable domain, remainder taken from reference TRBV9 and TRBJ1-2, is DSGVTQTPKHLITATGQRVTLRCSPRSGDLSVYWYQQSLDQGLQFLIQYYNGEERAKGNILERFSAQQFPDLHSELNLSSLELGDSALYFCASSVEGAWGYTFGSGTRLTVV.

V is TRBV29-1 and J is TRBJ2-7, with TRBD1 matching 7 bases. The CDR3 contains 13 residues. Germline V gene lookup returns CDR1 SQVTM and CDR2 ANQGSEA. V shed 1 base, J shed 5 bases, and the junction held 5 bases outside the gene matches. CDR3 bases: TGCAGCGTTGAAGGTGACAGGGATGACGAGCAGTACTTC. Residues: CSVEGDRDDEQYF.

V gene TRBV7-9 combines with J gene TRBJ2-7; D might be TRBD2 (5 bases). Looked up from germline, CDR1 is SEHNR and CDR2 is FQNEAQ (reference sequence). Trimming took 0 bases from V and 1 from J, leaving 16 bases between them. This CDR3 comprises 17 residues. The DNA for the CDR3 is TGTGCCAGCAGCTTAGCGGAGGTATTGTCGAGTTCCTACGAGCAGTACTTC. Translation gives CASSLAEVLSSSYEQYF.